The 25 T cell receptor beta chains reported below all come from one sample, sequenced in a study of blood T cells in healthy people across ages. The authors ran a second PCR of about 7 to 11 cycles using a sample-barcoded 5' primer and a J-beta primer mix. A single record per CDR3 protein comes from TCRdb applying MiXCR to the 5' RACE reads. This sample yields about 1.5 million distinct CDR3 sequences, of which roughly 43% are seen a single time; over 3.5% belongs to the top ten. Source material: blood. The origin of the receptors is a woman between 18 and 30 years old in good health.

This chain joins TRBV6-6 and TRBJ1-1; D unresolved. Trimming cost V 6 bases and J 8 bases, with 10 bases left between them. The CDR3 contains 11 residues. The germline V gene encodes CDR1 MNHNY and CDR2 SVGAGI (reference sequence). The CDR3 nucleotides are TGTGCCAGCAGGACATCCGGGGAAGCTTTCTTT. It encodes CASRTSGEAFF.

The chain couples TRBV12-3 or TRBV12-4 to TRBJ1-1; possibly TRBD1 for D (5 bases). CDR3 size: 14 residues. V gave up 3 bases and J gave up 6 bases, with 14 bases separating them. The DNA for the CDR3 is TGTGCCAGCAGTTTCGCGAGGGAGGGACCTGAAGCTTTCTTT. This gives the protein CASSFAREGPEAFF.

This clonotype has just a few counts. This chain uses TRBV20-1 with TRBJ1-4, with D possibly matching TRBD1 (5 bases). This CDR3 comprises 14 residues. V lost 3 bases and J 6 bases, leaving 14 bases between the germline ends. Germline CDR1 DFQATT, CDR2 SNEGSKA (reference sequence). In DNA, the CDR3 is TGCAGTGCTAGGAACAGGATAGCCGATGAAAAACTGTTTTTT. This translates into CSARNRIADEKLFF.

The sample holds a few counts of this clonotype. This chain links TRBV20-1 with TRBJ2-7; D could derive from TRBD1 or TRBD2 (7 bases each). The CDR3 has 13 residues. CDR1 and CDR2 (germline): DFQATT, SNEGSKA (reference sequence). The V end lost 4 bases, the J end lost 2 bases, and 12 bases lay between the germline ends. The CDR3 coding sequence is TGCAGTGCTACAGGGGGGGCTACCTACGAGCAGTACTTC. It translates to CSATGGATYEQYF.

There are a few counts of this clonotype. The rearrangement joins TRBV4-3 to TRBJ2-1; a possible D gene is TRBD1 (5 bases). Trimming shortened V by 3 bases and J by 7 bases, and 16 bases separated the two germline ends. Per the germline V gene, CDR1 is LGHNA and CDR2 is YSLEER. The CDR3 is 15 amino acids. In DNA, the CDR3 is TGCGCCAGCAGCCAGCTATTTTCGACAGTAAATGAGCAGTTCTTC. Translating it yields CASSQLFSTVNEQFF.

This clonotype came up a few times. The chain is built from TRBV24-1 and TRBJ2-7; tentatively, D is TRBD1 or TRBD2 (5 bases each). The DNA end is more similar to TRBJ2-5, so the J call may be wrong. Germline CDR1 and CDR2: KGHDR and SFDVKD. The CDR3 runs 12 residues. CDR3 in DNA: TGTGCCACCAGTGATGGGGGTTTGACCCAGTACTTC. It yields the protein CATSDGGLTQYF.

This clonotype was seen more than once but under ten times. The V and J genes are TRBV7-2 and TRBJ2-3, with D possibly being TRBD2 (6 bases). The CDR3 covers 14 residues. Looked up from germline, CDR1 is SGHTA and CDR2 is FQGNSA. Trimming removed 4 bases at V and 2 bases at J, with 10 bases between. The CDR3 coding sequence is TGTGCCAGCAGCTGGGACTGGATCACAGATACGCAGTATTTT. As protein: CASSWDWITDTQYF.

The V gene is TRBV7-2, the J gene TRBJ2-3; 11 bases fit TRBD2. The germline gives CDR1 SGHTA, CDR2 FQGNSA. This CDR3 region has 15 residues. The junction had 7 bases not matched to a gene; V was cut back by 8 bases and J by 3 bases. The CDR3 here is CASRRGLAVTDTQYF. The DNA for the CDR3 is TGTGCCAGCCGCCGGGGACTAGCGGTAACAGATACGCAGTATTTT.

For this clonotype: Germline and junction disagree at one end, which may indicate a read error. This chain connects TRBV6-4 to TRBJ2-1; 7 bases are shared with TRBD1. The CDR3 covers 13 residues. Germline V gene data show CDR1 as MRHNA and CDR2 as SNTAGT. DNA of the CDR3: TGTGCCAGCCGGAGACAGGGCGACAATGGGCAGTTCTTC. Residues: CASRRQGDNGQFF.

This clonotype has just a few counts. The V call is TRBV6-1, the J call TRBJ1-5; D uncertain. The germline V and J ends were trimmed by 8 bases and 3 bases, with 17 bases remaining between them. Germline lookup yields CDR1 MNHNS and CDR2 SASEGT. The CDR3 sequence is 15 residues long. The CDR3 sequence: CASLGERVNNQPQHF. CDR3 in DNA: TGTGCCAGCCTTGGGGAAAGGGTCAACAATCAGCCCCAGCATTTT.

A few counts support this clonotype. This chain joins TRBV3-1 and TRBJ2-6, with D perhaps matching TRBD1 (7 bases). Germline lookup yields CDR1 LGHDT and CDR2 YNNKEL (reference sequence). This CDR3 comprises 16 residues. V was clipped by 3 bases and J by 5 bases, with 14 bases between them. The DNA for the CDR3 is TGTGCCAGCAGCCACAGGGGGAGGTCTTGGGCCAACGTCCTGACTTTC. It yields the protein CASSHRGRSWANVLTF.

The chain is built from TRBV12-5 and TRBJ1-2, with 8 bases that match TRBD1. This CDR3 region has 14 residues. The germline CDR1 and CDR2 sequences are LGHNT and FRNRAP. The junction had 6 bases not matched to a gene; V was cut back by 6 bases and J by 3 bases. In nucleotides, the CDR3 is TGTGCTAGTGGCAGGGACAGGCTGGACTATGGCTACACCTTC. Its protein product is CASGRDRLDYGYTF.

The chain joins TRBV3-1 to TRBJ2-7; D is unclear. The CDR3 contains 14 residues. Trimming left V 3 bases short and J 7 bases short, with 16 bases between. Germline-derived CDR1 and CDR2 are LGHDT and YNNKEL (reference sequence). The CDR3 DNA reads TGTGCCAGCAGCCATTCGCGACCGTTTAATGAGCAGTACTTC. This codes for CASSHSRPFNEQYF.

The chain recombines TRBV15 with TRBJ2-7; 9 positions match TRBD2. CDR3 length: 13 amino acids. The trim removed 4 bases at V and 6 bases at J, leaving 4 bases unmatched. CDR1 and CDR2 (germline): LNHNV, YYDKDF (reference sequence). CDR3 bases: TGTGCCACCAGCACTAGCGGGAACGCCGAGCAGTACTTC. Translating gives CATSTSGNAEQYF.

The chain recombines TRBV27 with TRBJ2-1; 9 bases map to TRBD1. Germline CDR1 reads MNHEY; CDR2 reads SMNVEV (reference sequence). The CDR3 contains 15 residues. V trimming: 8 bases; J trimming: 10 bases; junction bases outside the gene matches: 15. CDR3 protein: CASALYRGQSYEQFF. Written as DNA, the CDR3 is TGTGCCAGCGCCCTCTACAGGGGGCAGTCATACGAGCAGTTCTTC.

The rearrangement uses TRBV10-2 and TRBJ2-5; 13 bases line up with TRBD2. V dropped 6 bases and J dropped 6; count of bases not matched to a gene: 4. The CDR3 loop spans 14 amino acids. Germline values: CDR1 WSHSY, CDR2 SAAADI. The CDR3 DNA reads TGCGCCAGCAGACTAGCGGGGGGGCACCAGACCCAGTACTTC. It translates to CASRLAGGHQTQYF.

Only one count was recorded for this clonotype. The rearrangement uses TRBV20-1 and TRBJ2-1, with D perhaps TRBD1 (6 bases). The DNA matches TRBJ2-7 better at its end, which makes the J call doubtful. CDR1 DFQATT and CDR2 SNEGSKA come from the germline V gene (reference sequence). This CDR3 has 14 residues. Written as DNA, the CDR3 is TGCAGTGCCTCAAGAGGACAGCCCCCCTACGAGCAGTACTTC. Its protein is CSASRGQPPYEQYF.

CDR3: CASSLDRMGNQPQHF. CDR3 coding DNA: TGTGCCAGCAGTCTAGACAGGATGGGCAATCAGCCCCAGCATTTT. The chain is built from TRBV6-6 and TRBJ1-5; D possibly corresponds to TRBD1 (6 bases). The V end was cut by 5 bases, the J end by 2 bases, with 13 bases between. The CDR3 is 15 amino acids. CDR1 MNHNY and CDR2 SVGAGI come from the germline V gene (reference sequence).

This chain joins TRBV27 and TRBJ2-5; TRBD1 might be the D (6 bases). Germline V gene data show CDR1 as MNHEY and CDR2 as SMNVEV (reference sequence). Trimming took off 3 bases at V and 2 bases at J, with 10 bases between the two ends. The CDR3 runs 14 residues. CDR3 loop: CASSFVGGQETQYF. CDR3 nucleotides: TGTGCCAGCAGTTTTGTAGGGGGACAAGAGACCCAGTACTTC.

This clonotype has just a few counts. The chain uses TRBV21-1 and TRBJ2-3; TRBD1 was called by the table and not checked on the DNA. TRBV21-1 is classified as a pseudogene. The CDR3 spans 14 residues. The CDR3 nucleotides are TGTGCCAGCCCCAGGGGGTTAGGCACAGATACGCAGTATTTT. It is translated as CASPRGLGTDTQYF.

The rearrangement joins TRBV7-3 to TRBJ2-5, with 8 bases fitting TRBD2. The germline V gene encodes CDR1 SGHTA and CDR2 FQGTGA. J lost 4 bases, V lost 1 base, and 8 bases had no gene match. The CDR3 runs to 16 residues. The DNA of the CDR3 is TGTGCCAGCAGCTTAAACCATGGACTAGCCGGAGAGACCCAGTACTTC. Residues: CASSLNHGLAGETQYF. Full variable domain (remainder filled in from reference TRBV7-3 and TRBJ2-5): GAGVSQTPSNKVTEKGKYVELRCDPISGHTALYWYRQSLGQGPEFLIYFQGTGAADDSGLPNDRFFAVRPEGSVSTLKIQRTERGDSAVYLCASSLNHGLAGETQYFGPGTRLLVL.

This clonotype was counted many times. The rearrangement uses TRBV28 and TRBJ2-7, with a possible D match to TRBD2 (6 bases). The germline V and J ends were trimmed by 6 bases and 4 bases, with 19 bases remaining between them. The V gene's germline CDR1 is MDHEN and CDR2 SYDVKM. The CDR3 spans 15 residues. This chain's CDR3 is CASRTRRREEYEQYF. Here the CDR3 DNA reads TGTGCCAGCAGAACCCGTCGCAGGGAGGAGTACGAGCAGTACTTC.

V usage is TRBV27 and J usage is TRBJ1-1; D call uncertain. Germline-derived CDR1 and CDR2 are MNHEY and SMNVEV (reference sequence). The CDR3 is 14 amino acids. Trimming pared 7 bases from V and 0 bases from J, leaving 12 bases between. CDR3 region: CASKWRFMNTEAFF. The CDR3 DNA reads TGTGCCAGCAAGTGGAGATTCATGAACACTGAAGCTTTCTTT.

This sequence joins TRBV18 and TRBJ2-5; perhaps TRBD1 as D (6 bases). This CDR3 contains 13 residues. In germline, CDR1 is KGHSH, CDR2 LQKENI. With 5 bases removed from V and 3 bases from J, the gap between germline ends came to 10 bases. The CDR3 DNA sequence: TGTGCCAGCTCAACAGGGAACAAAGAGACCCAGTACTTC. Amino acid sequence: CASSTGNKETQYF.

This clonotype has only a few counts. The chain's CDR3 is CASSFAGDRALEKLFF. In DNA, the CDR3 is TGTGCCAGCAGTTTTGCGGGGGACAGGGCGTTGGAAAAACTGTTTTTT. V usage is TRBV27 and J usage is TRBJ1-4, with 9 nucleotides matching TRBD1. V lost 3 bases and J lost 8; bases outside the gene matches: 10. Germline V lookup: CDR1 MNHEY, CDR2 SMNVEV (reference sequence). The CDR3 is 16 residues long. Full variable domain (missing parts from reference TRBV27 and TRBJ1-4): EAQVTQNPRYLITVTGKKLTVTCSQNMNHEYMSWYRQDPGLGLRQIYYSMNVEVTDKGDVPEGYKVSRKEKRNFPLILESPSPNQTSLYFCASSFAGDRALEKLFFGSGTQLSVL.